Below are 32 T cell receptor beta chains sequenced from a single sample in a study of long-term antiretroviral therapy in people with HIV (dated 2022 in TCRdb). The immunoSEQ hsTCRB v3.0 assay was used at survey level resolution to sequence the TRB variable region. In its TCRdb copy, this immuneACCESS table keeps in-frame sequences only and misses some clones. Where compared with another copy, unresolved V genes explain less than half of these, and the others have no known cause. In this sample the table shows 20,000 to 30,000 clones, more than 75% of which occur a single time. The top ten clones comprise 5.7% of the sample. The sequencing here drew on unsorted PBMCs, taken 4.4 years after starting antiretroviral therapy. Receptors were obtained from a man aged 25 to 40 with HIV.

This clone was counted a single time. This chain connects TRBV27 to TRBJ1-2; 10 nucleotides match TRBD1. Unmatched junction bases numbered 3, after V lost 4 bases and J lost 4 bases. The CDR3 is made up of 14 amino acids. CDR1 and CDR2 from the germline V gene are MNHEY and SMNVEV (reference sequence). This chain's CDR3 is CASSYGQGVYGYTF. DNA of the CDR3: TGTGCCAGCAGTTACGGACAGGGGGTCTATGGCTACACCTTC.

The chain uses TRBV19 and TRBJ2-1, with TRBD2 as a possible D gene (5 bases). This CDR3 spans 13 amino acids. Trimming shortened V by 5 bases and J by 9 bases, and 14 bases separated the two germline ends. CDR1 and CDR2 from the germline V gene are LNHDA and SQIVND (reference sequence). Here the CDR3 DNA reads TGTGCCAGTAGTTCCCCACCCGCGGGTGAGCAGTTCTTC. Its translation: CASSSPPAGEQFF. Together with reference TRBV19 and TRBJ2-1, the CDR3 gives the full variable domain: DGGITQSPKYLFRKEGQNVTLSCEQNLNHDAMYWYRQDPGQGLRLIYYSQIVNDFQKGDIAEGYSVSREKKESFPLTVTSAQKNPTAFYLCASSSPPAGEQFFGPGTRLTVL.

The V and J genes are TRBV5-1 and TRBJ1-1, with 8 bases that match TRBD1. Trimming cost V 6 bases and J 5 bases; bases outside gene matches: 12. This CDR3 has 15 amino acids. The germline V gene has CDR1 SGHRS and CDR2 YFSETQ. The CDR3 DNA sequence: TGCGCCAGCAACCCCATGACAGGGGCGAAGACTGAAGCTTTCTTT. This gives the protein CASNPMTGAKTEAFF.

The chain joins TRBV19 to TRBJ2-7; perhaps TRBD1 as D (6 bases). Per the germline V gene, CDR1 is LNHDA and CDR2 is SQIVND (reference sequence). Trimming took 6 bases from V and 4 from J, leaving 19 bases between them. This CDR3 is 15 amino acids long. In DNA, the CDR3 is TGTGCCAGTAGGGCCTCCGGGACAAGAGTTTACGAGCAGTACTTC. It yields the protein CASRASGTRVYEQYF.

The V and J genes are TRBV6-5 and TRBJ2-1; 8 bases agree with TRBD2. Trimming removed 4 bases from V and 5 bases from J; junction bases left unmatched: 7. The length of the CDR3 is 15 residues. CDR1 is MNHEY, CDR2 SVGAGI, per germline. Here the CDR3 DNA reads TGTGCCAGCAGTTCTCTCGGGAGGGTGAACAATGAGCAGTTCTTC. As protein: CASSSLGRVNNEQFF.

V gene TRBV5-1 combines with J gene TRBJ1-2; 7 bases align to TRBD1. The CDR3 sequence is 14 residues long. The germline V gene has CDR1 SGHRS and CDR2 YFSETQ. Trimming took 2 bases from V and 6 from J; bases not matched to a gene: 7. The CDR3: CASSFPDRRDGYTF. The DNA for the CDR3 is TGCGCCAGCAGCTTCCCGGACAGGAGAGATGGCTACACCTTC.

V and J are TRBV7-9 and TRBJ1-5; D ambiguous. V was shortened by 1 base and J by 6 bases, with 4 bases between the two germline ends. The CDR3 runs to 12 residues. CDR1 and CDR2 (germline): SEHNR, FQNEAQ (reference sequence). CDR3 protein: CASSLDPQPQHF. DNA of the CDR3: TGTGCCAGCAGCTTAGACCCTCAGCCCCAGCATTTT.

The chain has TRBV5-5 and TRBJ2-7; 7 bases align to TRBD1. The CDR3 spans 13 residues. Germline lookup yields CDR1 SGHKS and CDR2 YYEKEE (reference sequence). J lost 3 bases, V lost 6 bases, and 6 bases had no gene match. CDR3 residues: CASTLGGFYEQYF. For the CDR3, the DNA is TGTGCCAGCACCTTAGGGGGCTTCTACGAGCAGTACTTC.

This clone was observed a handful of times. This chain connects TRBV19 to TRBJ1-2, with a tentative D call TRBD1 (6 bases). The CDR3 extends over 15 amino acids. CDR1 and CDR2 (germline): LNHDA, SQIVND (reference sequence). The V gene lost 6 bases and the J gene lost 5 bases, with 19 bases spanning the gap. CDR3 region: CASSPYREFLYGYTF. In nucleotides, the CDR3 is TGTGCCAGTAGCCCGTACAGGGAGTTCCTGTATGGCTACACCTTC.

The genes are TRBV7-2 and TRBJ1-2; TRBD1 might be the D (5 bases). Germline V CDR1 and CDR2: SGHTA, FQGNSA. The CDR3 has 15 amino acids. With 2 bases removed from V and 4 bases from J, the gap between germline ends came to 14 bases. Here the CDR3 DNA reads TGTGCCAGCAGCTTACGGGTAGGGGACGGCTATGGCTACACCTTC. This sequence encodes CASSLRVGDGYGYTF.

The chain has TRBV19 and TRBJ1-4; D remains unclear. Trimming stripped 9 bases from V and 8 bases from J, with 16 bases between. The CDR3 is made up of 13 amino acids. Germline V CDR1 and CDR2: LNHDA, SQIVND (reference sequence). The CDR3 region has the DNA TGTGCCAGCCAGACGCGGGTTCAGGAAAAACTGTTTTTT. This codes for CASQTRVQEKLFF.

The rearrangement joins TRBV7-6 to TRBJ2-7, with a weak D call TRBD1 (6 bases). From germline, CDR1 is SGHVS and CDR2 FNYEAQ. This CDR3 region has 13 residues. V was shortened by 1 base and J by 6 bases, with 10 bases between the two germline ends. The CDR3 nucleotides are TGTGCCAGCAGCTTAGACAGGGTTGGCGAGCAGTACTTC. Encoded protein: CASSLDRVGEQYF.

Only a few counts were recorded for this clone. The J gene is TRBJ1-5, the V gene TRBV9, with 7 bases lining up with TRBD1. The CDR3 spans 15 residues. Germline trimming cut 4 bases from V and 1 base from J; bases unmatched to any gene: 5. The germline CDR1 and CDR2 sequences are SGDLS and YYNGEE. The CDR3: CASSRSQGSNQPQHF. The CDR3 bases are TGTGCCAGCAGCAGGTCACAGGGGAGCAATCAGCCCCAGCATTTT.

The rearrangement uses TRBV7-9 and TRBJ2-7, with TRBD1 as a possible D gene (5 bases). Germline V gene sequence: CDR1 SEHNR, CDR2 FQNEAQ (reference sequence). This CDR3 contains 12 residues. Trimming left V 3 bases short and J 6 bases short, with 9 bases between. The CDR3 sequence is CASSFQGSEQYF. CDR3 bases: TGTGCCAGCAGCTTTCAGGGCAGCGAGCAGTACTTC. Complete variable domain (other parts from reference TRBV7-9 and TRBJ2-7): DTGVSQNPRHKITKRGQNVTFRCDPISEHNRLYWYRQTLGQGPEFLTYFQNEAQLEKSRLLSDRFSAERPKGSFSTLEIQRTEQGDSAMYLCASSFQGSEQYFGPGTRLTVT.

The genes are TRBV19 and TRBJ1-1; TRBD1 might be the D (6 bases). Trimming pared 4 bases from V and 4 bases from J, leaving 16 bases between. The germline gives CDR1 LNHDA, CDR2 SQIVND (reference sequence). This CDR3 is 15 amino acids long. The CDR3 DNA is TGTGCCAGTAGTACCGGACAGTATTCGACCACTGAAGCTTTCTTT. Protein sequence: CASSTGQYSTTEAFF. The whole variable domain, remainder taken from reference TRBV19 and TRBJ1-1, is DGGITQSPKYLFRKEGQNVTLSCEQNLNHDAMYWYRQDPGQGLRLIYYSQIVNDFQKGDIAEGYSVSREKKESFPLTVTSAQKNPTAFYLCASSTGQYSTTEAFFGQGTRLTVV.

The chain has TRBV28 and TRBJ1-1, with TRBD1 identical over 9 bases. This CDR3 region has 14 residues. Germline V CDR1 and CDR2: MDHEN, SYDVKM. Trimming at V came to 4 bases and at J to 10 bases, leaving 10 bases not matched to a gene. The CDR3 DNA sequence: TGTGCCAGCAGTTCGGGCGGACAGGGGAGATCAGCTTTCTTT. This codes for CASSSGGQGRSAFF.

This chain uses TRBV6-1 with TRBJ2-1; 13 bases line up with TRBD2. The CDR3 length is 13 residues. With 9 bases clipped from V and 6 bases from J, the junction kept 2 bases outside the gene matches. Germline V CDR1 and CDR2: MNHNS, SASEGT. The CDR3 region has the DNA TGTGCCAGGACTAGCGGGAGGATCAATGAGCAGTTCTTC. Translation gives CARTSGRINEQFF.

This CDR3 is CASTGRGFPRTGNQPQHF. In DNA form, the CDR3 reads TGTGCCAGCACCGGCCGAGGCTTTCCCAGAACCGGCAATCAGCCCCAGCATTTT. The chain carries TRBV2 and TRBJ1-5; D is unclear. In germline, CDR1 is SNHLY, CDR2 FYNNEI. This CDR3 spans 18 amino acids. Trimming pared 7 bases from V and 2 bases from J, leaving 24 bases between.

By proportion, this clone is medium-sized. The rearrangement links TRBV19 to TRBJ2-7, with D perhaps TRBD1 (5 bases). V lost 2 bases, J lost 3 bases, and 8 bases lay in between. Looked up from germline, CDR1 is LNHDA and CDR2 is SQIVND (reference sequence). CDR3 length: 13 amino acids. The CDR3 is CASSILGDYEQYF. The DNA of the CDR3 is TGTGCCAGTAGTATATTAGGGGACTACGAGCAGTACTTC.

The sample holds a few counts of this clone. The CDR3 coding sequence is TGTGCCAGTAGTTCACACCCCGGGACTAGCGGGAGGGCCACGGAGACCCAGTACTTC. Protein product: CASSSHPGTSGRATETQYF. The chain joins TRBV19 to TRBJ2-5; 16 nucleotides agree with TRBD2. The V gene's germline CDR1 is LNHDA and CDR2 SQIVND (reference sequence). CDR3 length equals 19 residues. With 5 bases clipped from V and 5 bases from J, the junction kept 14 bases outside the gene matches.

This rearrangement joins TRBV2 to TRBJ2-5, with 10 bases lining up with TRBD2. The junction had 10 bases not matched to a gene; V was cut back by 5 bases and J by 4 bases. CDR1 is SNHLY, CDR2 FYNNEI, per germline. The CDR3 sequence is 16 residues long. Written as DNA, the CDR3 is TGTGCCAGCAGTCCTCCTAAATGGACTAGCGGAGAGACCCAGTACTTC. Protein: CASSPPKWTSGETQYF.

V gene TRBV10-1 combines with J gene TRBJ2-7, with D maybe TRBD1 (6 bases). Germline V gene lookup returns CDR1 WNHNN and CDR2 SYGVQD (reference sequence). The CDR3 runs to 16 residues. V was pared by 3 bases and J by 5 bases, with 20 bases between. The CDR3 reads CASSEVRTAAVDEQYF. CDR3 in DNA: TGCGCCAGCAGTGAAGTGCGGACAGCCGCGGTCGACGAGCAGTACTTC.

The rearrangement joins TRBV19 to TRBJ1-1; perhaps TRBD1 as D (6 bases). The V end was cut by 5 bases, the J end by 5 bases, with 12 bases between. The CDR3 has 13 amino acids. Germline V lookup: CDR1 LNHDA, CDR2 SQIVND (reference sequence). CDR3 nucleotide sequence: TGTGCCAGTAGTTCACAGGGACGAACTGAAGCTTTCTTT. Translated: CASSSQGRTEAFF.

In its sample, this clone was seen once. The chain has TRBV20-1 and TRBJ1-1; D is unresolved. This CDR3 contains 10 residues. Germline V gene sequence: CDR1 DFQATT, CDR2 SNEGSKA (reference sequence). The V end was cut by 0 bases, the J end by 8 bases, with 4 bases between. CDR3 in DNA: TGCAGTGCTAGAGATAAGGAAGCTTTCTTT. Its translation is CSARDKEAFF.

The chain carries TRBV11-2 and TRBJ1-1, with D possibly matching TRBD1 (6 bases). The germline V gene encodes CDR1 SGHAT and CDR2 FQNNGV. The CDR3 sequence is 15 residues long. Trimming pared 1 base from V and 3 bases from J, leaving 12 bases between. The CDR3 here is CASSLGNREYTEAFF. The DNA for the CDR3 is TGTGCCAGCAGCTTAGGGAACAGGGAATACACTGAAGCTTTCTTT.

This sequence joins TRBV29-1 and TRBJ1-2; 12 bases are a match to TRBD1. The CDR3 consists of 14 residues. The trim removed 4 bases at V and 7 bases at J, leaving 7 bases unmatched. Germline loops: CDR1 SQVTM, CDR2 ANQGSEA. The CDR3 here is CSVGPGQGASGYTF. The CDR3 DNA is TGCAGCGTTGGTCCGGGACAGGGGGCCTCTGGCTACACCTTC.

The count of this clone is one. J is TRBJ2-7 and V is TRBV14; tentative D call: TRBD2 (5 bases). Germline V lookup: CDR1 SGHDN, CDR2 FVKESK. This CDR3 has 13 residues. The V end lost 5 bases, the J end lost 4 bases, and 12 bases lay between the germline ends. CDR3 sequence (DNA): TGTGCCAGCAGCAGCGGCCCCGGGTACGAGCAGTACTTC. Protein sequence: CASSSGPGYEQYF.

The chain uses TRBV28 and TRBJ2-7; TRBD2 might be the D (6 bases). Trimming took off 6 bases at V and 4 bases at J, with 19 bases between the two ends. This CDR3 region has 15 residues. The germline gives CDR1 MDHEN, CDR2 SYDVKM. CDR3 protein: CASSNAGRDFYEQYF. For the CDR3, the DNA is TGTGCCAGCAGCAACGCGGGACGGGACTTTTACGAGCAGTACTTC.

This chain uses TRBV7-6 with TRBJ1-1; 8 bases match TRBD1. CDR3 size: 13 residues. The germline V gene has CDR1 SGHVS and CDR2 FNYEAQ. V was clipped by 5 bases and J by 5 bases; unmatched bases: 4. In DNA, the CDR3 is TGTGCCAGCAGCCCAGGGGGCAGGACTGAAGCTTTCTTT. It yields the protein CASSPGGRTEAFF. Drawing the rest from reference TRBV7-6 and TRBJ1-1, the complete variable domain is GAGVSQSPRYKVTKRGQDVALRCDPISGHVSLYWYRQALGQGPEFLTYFNYEAQQDKSGLPNDRFSAERPEGSISTLTIQRTEQRDSAMYRCASSPGGRTEAFFGQGTRLTVV.

This CDR3 reads CASSFVKAPNTEAFF. The CDR3 DNA follows: TGTGCCAGCAGCTTCGTTAAGGCCCCGAACACTGAAGCTTTCTTT. The V call is TRBV5-4, the J call TRBJ1-1; D ambiguous. Germline V gene data show CDR1 as SGHNT and CDR2 as YYREEE (reference sequence). V shed 2 bases and J shed 1 base, with 12 bases lying between them. The CDR3 length is 15 residues.

The rearrangement links TRBV7-9 to TRBJ2-1; D remains unclear. CDR3 size: 11 residues. CDR1 is SEHNR and CDR2 is FQNEAQ in the germline V gene (reference sequence). V was shortened by 5 bases and J by 11 bases, with 10 bases between the two germline ends. CDR3 residues: CASSLEAQQFF. For the CDR3, the DNA is TGTGCCAGCAGCCTAGAGGCCCAGCAGTTCTTC. Full variable domain (remainder filled in from reference TRBV7-9 and TRBJ2-1): DTGVSQNPRHKITKRGQNVTFRCDPISEHNRLYWYRQTLGQGPEFLTYFQNEAQLEKSRLLSDRFSAERPKGSFSTLEIQRTEQGDSAMYLCASSLEAQQFFGPGTRLTVL.

The chain carries TRBV7-2 and TRBJ1-1, with TRBD1 matching 8 bases. Germline values: CDR1 SGHTA, CDR2 FQGNSA. After removal of 6 bases from V and 3 bases from J, the junction contained 9 bases not matched to a gene. This CDR3 contains 15 residues. The CDR3 region has the DNA TGTGCCAGCAGTCCCACAGGGGGAGGGTACACTGAAGCTTTCTTT. Its translation is CASSPTGGGYTEAFF.